These T cell receptor beta chains were read from a single sample in a study of CD8+ T cells in alopecia areata. Only in-frame clones appear in the TCRdb table, and some are missing; sequencing was by immunoSEQ multiplex PCR. The sample lists some 220,000 clones; more than 45% were seen once. The sample here was CD4+ T cells sorted from blood, taken at week 4, from a patient treated with tofacitinib. Receptor source: a human donor with alopecia areata. Both conserved end residues are trimmed from each CDR3.

>TRBJ2-3|TRBV15
ATKGGITDTQY
>TRBJ1-5|TRBV19
ASSPRWGGLDQPQH
>TRBJ1-1|TRBV30
AWISTEAF
>TRBJ2-3|TRBV7-8
ASSLENLAGAYTDTQY
>TRBJ2-1|TRBV29-1
SVEGGQGSYNEQF
>TRBJ2-5|TRBV7-6
ASSRNQPRVLETQY
>TRBJ1-1|TRBV29-1
SVRGRMNTEAF
>TRBJ1-5|TRBV5-1
ASSLEGSNQPQH
>TRBJ1-6|TRBV27
ASSEGTVYNSPLH
>TRBJ2-7|TRBV27
ASSPVTGGNEQY
>TRBJ1-6|TRBV6-5
ASNAGTSGSSPLH
>TRBJ1-1|TRBV29-1
SVAGPRATTEAF
>TRBJ1-2|TRBV5-1
ASSILTVHDGYT
>TRBJ2-1|TRBV14
ASSLISGTSFNEQF
>TRBJ2-7|TRBV12-5
ASGLIVSRDGEQY
>TRBJ2-5|TRBV10-3
AISDSVIGGETQY
>TRBJ1-6|TRBV18
ASSPGQENSPLH
>TRBJ1-2|TRBV6-5
ASSDRIGGYT